This T cell receptor beta chain was captured by sequencing in a study of OX40 agonist ivuxolimab in advanced cancers. At the level of the study: One hepatocellular carcinoma and a couple of cutaneous melanoma patients partially responded.

Profiling relied on immunoSEQ multiplex PCR, and the TCRdb table lists in-frame clones only, not all of them. The sample contains 55,000 to 85,000 clones, nearly 90% of which appear only once. The germline V gene encodes CDR1 GTSNPN and CDR2 SVGIG (reference sequence). With 2 bases removed from V and 3 bases from J, the gap between germline ends came to 11 bases. The CDR3 runs 14 residues. The sequenced sample was CD4+ or CD8+ T cells sorted from blood, obtained in a trial of the OX40 agonist ivuxolimab. The sequence came from an adult with an advanced solid tumor such as melanoma, head and neck, liver or kidney cancer. This rearrangement joins TRBV30 to TRBJ1-5; D unclear. The CDR3: CAWSFGLPNQPQHF. The CDR3 DNA reads TGTGCCTGGAGTTTTGGGCTGCCCAATCAGCCCCAGCATTTT.